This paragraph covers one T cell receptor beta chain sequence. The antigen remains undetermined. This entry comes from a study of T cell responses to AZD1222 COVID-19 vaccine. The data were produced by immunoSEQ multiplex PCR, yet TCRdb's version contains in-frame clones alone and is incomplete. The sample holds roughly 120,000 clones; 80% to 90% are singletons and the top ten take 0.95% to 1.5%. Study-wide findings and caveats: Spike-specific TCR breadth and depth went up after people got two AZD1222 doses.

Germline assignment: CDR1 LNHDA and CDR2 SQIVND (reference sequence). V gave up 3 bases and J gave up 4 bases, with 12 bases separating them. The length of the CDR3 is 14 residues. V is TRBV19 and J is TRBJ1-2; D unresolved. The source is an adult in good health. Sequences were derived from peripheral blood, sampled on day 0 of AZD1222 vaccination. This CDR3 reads CASSIPRSAYGYTF. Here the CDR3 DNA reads TGTGCCAGTAGTATCCCACGGTCGGCCTATGGCTACACCTTC.